The rows below give T cell receptor beta chains drawn from one sample of a study of CD8 T cell repertoires and HIV-1 epitope variants. The data were produced by immunoSEQ multiplex PCR, yet TCRdb's version contains in-frame clones alone and is incomplete. This repertoire shows 4,500 to 6,000 clones, around 70% found once; its top ten account for roughly two fifths. These receptors are not linked to any known antigen. What was sequenced was cultured CD8+ T cells derived from PBMCs. Receptors were obtained from a male donor with HIV. CDR3s include the opening cysteine and the closing phenylalanine or tryptophan. The D gene is left open where the match is weak. Size tells how often a clone was seen (once, few, many) or the class of an expanded clone, and some rows leave it out.

TRBV1	.	.	TRBJ2-2	CTSSQGSGGQDTGELFF	TGCACCAGCAGCCAAGGTTCGGGGGGGCAGGACACCGGGGAGCTGTTTTTT
TRBV10-3	.	.	TRBJ2-2	CAISGDPRDTGELFF	TGTGCCATCAGTGGGGATCCGAGGGACACCGGGGAGCTGTTTTTT
TRBV5-4	TRBD2	.	TRBJ2-1	CASSLVAGVSGEQFF	TGTGCCAGCAGCTTGGTAGCGGGAGTATCAGGAGAGCAGTTCTTC
TRBV7-2	.	.	TRBJ2-5	CASSLALLLETQYF	TGTGCCAGCAGCTTAGCGCTCTTGTTGGAGACCCAGTACTTC
TRBV7-9	TRBD2	few	TRBJ2-1	CASSLLAGEGNEQFF	TGTGCCAGCAGCTTACTAGCGGGAGAGGGCAATGAGCAGTTCTTC
TRBV9	.	.	TRBJ2-3	CASSAPLGNTQYF	TGTGCCAGCAGCGCTCCCCTCGGGAATACGCAGTATTTT
TRBV6-5	.	few	TRBJ2-2	CASRGRQKNTGELFF	TGTGCCAGCAGGGGGAGACAGAAGAACACCGGGGAGCTGTTTTTT
TRBV4-1	TRBD1	once	TRBJ2-3	CASSQVTGERVYF	TGCGCCAGCAGCCAGGTGACAGGGGAACGGGTGTATTTT
TRBV27	TRBD2	.	TRBJ2-3	CASSLSGGADTQYF	TGTGCCAGCAGCCTCAGCGGGGGGGCAGATACGCAGTATTTT
TRBV7-9	TRBD1	few	TRBJ2-7	CASSPPTGQGLYEQYF	TGTGCCAGCAGCCCGCCCACAGGACAGGGCCTCTACGAGCAGTACTTC
TRBV2	.	few	TRBJ1-5	CASTAFHNQPQHF	TGTGCCAGCACTGCTTTTCATAATCAGCCCCAGCATTTT
TRBV6-5	.	.	TRBJ2-7	CASSYDGQYYEQYF	TGTGCCAGCAGTTACGATGGACAGTACTACGAGCAGTACTTC
TRBV19	.	few	TRBJ1-1	CASKTGGNTEAFF	TGTGCCAGTAAAACAGGAGGTAACACTGAAGCTTTCTTT
TRBV28	.	once	TRBJ2-3	CASSLLGGDTQYF	TGTGCCAGCAGTTTATTGGGCGGAGATACGCAGTATTTT
TRBV7-2	.	.	TRBJ1-5	CASTLRENQPQHF	TGTGCCAGCACCTTGAGGGAAAATCAGCCCCAGCATTTT
TRBV27	TRBD1	.	TRBJ2-7	CASKFRGSGEQYF	TGTGCCAGCAAATTCAGGGGGTCCGGCGAGCAGTACTTC
TRBV5-1	.	.	TRBJ2-2	CASSLAGRDTGELFF	TGCGCCAGCAGCTTGGCTGGCAGGGACACCGGGGAGCTGTTTTTT
TRBV5-5	TRBD2	.	TRBJ2-3	CASSLGLALDTQYF	TGTGCCAGCAGCTTGGGACTAGCGCTGGATACGCAGTATTTT
TRBV6-5	TRBD1	.	TRBJ1-5	CASSYGQGSNQPQHF	TGTGCCAGCAGTTACGGACAGGGTAGCAATCAGCCCCAGCATTTT
TRBV7-7	TRBD2	few	TRBJ2-7	CASSPGLAGAYEQYF	TGTGCTAGCAGCCCGGGACTAGCGGGTGCCTACGAGCAGTACTTC
TRBV7-3	.	once	TRBJ1-1	CASSFAENTEAFF	TGTGCCAGCAGCTTCGCAGAAAACACTGAAGCTTTCTTT
TRBV27	.	.	TRBJ2-7	CASSLGGSEQYF	TGTGCCAGCAGTTTAGGGGGTAGCGAGCAGTACTTC
TRBV19	TRBD2	medium-sized	TRBJ2-7	CASSPPSGGHLFNSYEQYF	TGTGCCAGTAGTCCTCCTAGCGGGGGCCATCTCTTTAATTCCTACGAGCAGTACTTC
TRBV11-2	.	few	TRBJ1-1	CASSPIPWGSLEAFF	TGTGCCAGCAGCCCCATCCCCTGGGGGAGCCTTGAAGCTTTCTTT
TRBV5-6	TRBD2	.	TRBJ2-7	CAAGAGGYEQYF	TGTGCCGCGGGAGCGGGAGGATACGAGCAGTACTTC
TRBV18	.	.	TRBJ2-5	CASSPPQAGPLYQETQYF	TGTGCCAGCTCACCACCGCAGGCAGGACCGCTTTACCAAGAGACCCAGTACTTC
TRBV5-6	.	.	TRBJ1-1	CASSPRRPNTEAFF	TGTGCCAGCAGCCCCCGACGGCCGAACACTGAAGCTTTCTTT
TRBV7-6	TRBD2	.	TRBJ2-3	CASSLQGLAGGNTDTQYF	TGTGCCAGCAGCTTGCAGGGACTAGCGGGAGGGAACACAGATACGCAGTATTTT
TRBV4-1	.	few	TRBJ1-2	CASSQDRGYGYTF	TGCGCCAGCAGCCAAGATCGAGGGTATGGCTACACCTTC
TRBV28	.	.	TRBJ1-1	CASSLAENTEAFF	TGTGCCAGCAGTTTGGCGGAGAACACTGAAGCTTTCTTT
TRBV5-6	.	once	TRBJ1-1	CASSLLRTEAFF	TGTGCCAGCAGCTTATTAAGGACTGAAGCTTTCTTT
TRBV9	TRBD2	.	TRBJ2-5	CASSPPLREPWEETQYF	TGTGCCAGCAGCCCCCCGTTGCGGGAGCCATGGGAAGAGACCCAGTACTTC
TRBV5-1	.	few	TRBJ1-1	CASSFGWENTEAFF	TGCGCCAGCAGCTTTGGGTGGGAGAACACTGAAGCTTTCTTT
TRBV7-3	TRBD1	.	TRBJ2-3	CASSSDRGETDTQYF	TGTGCCAGCAGCTCCGACAGGGGAGAAACAGATACGCAGTATTTT
TRBV5-6	.	.	TRBJ1-1	CASSLWTVNTEAFF	TGTGCCAGCAGCCTGTGGACGGTGAACACTGAAGCTTTCTTT